These T cell receptor beta chains were read from a single sample in a study of CD8 T cells in ankylosing spondylitis. Using its own MiXCR run on the 5' RACE reads, TCRdb lists one record per CDR3 protein. The sample holds about 69,000 distinct CDR3 sequences, roughly 5.2% seen once. The specimen was blood, either unsorted or a sorted T cell fraction (not recorded which). Every receptor here comes from a male donor with ankylosing spondylitis or in good health (not recorded which). The CDR3 runs from the conserved cysteine through the conserved F or W. A D gene is named only where the DNA matches it firmly. Some rows have no size entry. The others give once, few or many, or a class for an expanded clone.

D: NA; J: TRBJ2-2; length: 15; V: TRBV6-5; size: many; DNA: TGTGCCAGCATTAGGTCTAGCACGAACACCGGGGAGCTGTTTTTT; CDR3: CASIRSSTNTGELFF
D: NA; J: TRBJ2-4; length: 17; V: TRBV5-1; size: many; DNA: TGCGCCAGCAGCTTCGGACTTGTGGGGACGCGGGAAAACATTCAGTACTTC; CDR3: CASSFGLVGTRENIQYF
D: NA; J: TRBJ2-2; length: 15; V: TRBV20-1; size: many; DNA: TGCAGTGCTAGAGATCACGCAGGGCTCTACGGGGAGCTGTTTTTT; CDR3: CSARDHAGLYGELFF
D: TRBD2; J: TRBJ2-3; length: 15; V: TRBV6-2/TRBV6-3; size: many; DNA: TGTGCCAGCAGTTCTTTCACTAGCGGCGCAGATACGCAGTATTTT; CDR3: CASSSFTSGADTQYF
D: TRBD1; J: TRBJ2-7; length: 18; V: TRBV12-3/TRBV12-4; size: few; DNA: TGTGCCAGCAGTTTAGATCTGACAGGGGGCCCCAGCTCCTACGAGCAGTACTTC; CDR3: CASSLDLTGGPSSYEQYF
D: NA; J: TRBJ2-5; length: 17; V: TRBV20-1; size: many; DNA: TGCAGTGCTAGGCCCTCTCGTCTTCGCAGCCAGCAAGAGACCCAGTACTTC; CDR3: CSARPSRLRSQQETQYF
D: NA; J: TRBJ2-1; length: 13; V: TRBV7-3; size: many; DNA: TGTGCCAGCAGCTCCTCTCAACAGGGTGAGCAGTTCTTC; CDR3: CASSSSQQGEQFF
D: NA; J: TRBJ2-1; length: 15; V: TRBV3-1; size: many; DNA: TGTGCCAGCAGCCACTCCGGGACCGGCTACAATGAGCAGTTCTTC; CDR3: CASSHSGTGYNEQFF
D: NA; J: TRBJ1-5; length: 13; V: TRBV18; size: NA; DNA: TGTGCCAGCTCACCGGTCGAAAATCAGCCCCAGCATTTT; CDR3: CASSPVENQPQHF
D: NA; J: TRBJ1-1; length: 12; V: TRBV3-1; size: many; DNA: TGTGCCAGCAGCCAAGAGTACACTGAAGCTTTCTTT; CDR3: CASSQEYTEAFF
D: TRBD2; J: TRBJ2-3; length: 16; V: TRBV24-1; size: many; DNA: TGTGCCACCAGTGATCGGGGGGGACGAGTCACAGATACGCAGTATTTT; CDR3: CATSDRGGRVTDTQYF
D: TRBD2; J: TRBJ2-1; length: 15; V: TRBV5-1; size: many; DNA: TGCGCCAGCAGACCCGGCGGGGGGCTTGGGAATGAGCAGTTCTTC; CDR3: CASRPGGGLGNEQFF
D: NA; J: TRBJ2-1; length: 16; V: TRBV7-9; size: many; DNA: TGTGCCAGCAGCCCACGAGGGAGACCTTCTAACAATGAGCAGTTCTTC; CDR3: CASSPRGRPSNNEQFF
D: TRBD2; J: TRBJ2-1; length: 16; V: TRBV5-4; size: many; DNA: TGTGCCACAGTAGCGGGGGGCTTGAGCTCCTACAATGAGCAGTTCTTC; CDR3: CATVAGGLSSYNEQFF
D: NA; J: TRBJ1-2; length: 12; V: TRBV7-8; size: many; DNA: TGTGCCAGCAGCTTGCGAGGGGCGACCTACACCTTC; CDR3: CASSLRGATYTF
D: TRBD2; J: TRBJ2-2; length: 16; V: TRBV20-1; size: many; DNA: TGCAGTGCTAGAGATGACGCTAGCGGATACACCGGGGAGCTGTTTTTT; CDR3: CSARDDASGYTGELFF
D: NA; J: TRBJ2-2; length: 15; V: TRBV7-9; size: many; DNA: TGTGCCAGCAGCTTACGTCTGGCGGGGCCGGAGGAGCTGTTTTTT; CDR3: CASSLRLAGPEELFF
D: NA; J: TRBJ2-5; length: 14; V: TRBV5-1; size: many; DNA: TGCGCCAGCAGCTTACAGGGCAACCAAGAGACCCAGTACTTC; CDR3: CASSLQGNQETQYF
D: TRBD1; J: TRBJ2-3; length: 16; V: TRBV24-1; size: many; DNA: TGTGCCACCAGTGACTGGGACAGGGGAGGTGGTGATACGCAGTATTTT; CDR3: CATSDWDRGGGDTQYF
D: NA; J: TRBJ2-4; length: 16; V: TRBV5-6; size: many; DNA: TGTGCCAGCACCTCTCTTGTATGGGAAGACAAAAACATTCAGTACTTC; CDR3: CASTSLVWEDKNIQYF
D: NA; J: TRBJ1-5; length: 14; V: TRBV6-1; size: many; DNA: TGTGCCAGCAAACAGGAGAACGGCAATCAGCCCCAGCATTTT; CDR3: CASKQENGNQPQHF
D: TRBD1; J: TRBJ2-5; length: 14; V: TRBV12-3/TRBV12-4; size: many; DNA: TGTGCCAGCAGCCCGACAGGGAATGCAGAGACCCAGTACTTC; CDR3: CASSPTGNAETQYF
D: NA; J: TRBJ2-5; length: 14; V: TRBV2; size: many; DNA: TGTGCCAGCCGGTATGAGAGAAATAAAGAGACCCAGTACTTC; CDR3: CASRYERNKETQYF
D: NA; J: TRBJ2-7; length: 13; V: TRBV30; size: many; DNA: TGTGCCTGGAGGGTACAGGAGATCTACGAGCAGTACTTC; CDR3: CAWRVQEIYEQYF
D: TRBD1; J: TRBJ2-3; length: 13; V: TRBV5-1; size: many; DNA: TGCGCCAGCAGGACAGGGCGCACAGATACGCAGTATTTT; CDR3: CASRTGRTDTQYF
D: NA; J: TRBJ2-2; length: 15; V: TRBV20-1; size: many; DNA: TGCAGTGCTACGGGGGAGGACCCGAACACCGGGGAGCTGTTTTTT; CDR3: CSATGEDPNTGELFF
D: TRBD2; J: TRBJ2-3; length: 16; V: TRBV13; size: many; DNA: TGTGCCAGCAGCTTAGGCCCCAGCGGGGCCACAGATACGCAGTATTTT; CDR3: CASSLGPSGATDTQYF
D: TRBD2; J: TRBJ2-3; length: 16; V: TRBV6-5; size: many; DNA: TGTGCCAGCAGTTACCCGCGGGAGCCTGGGTCCGATACGCAGTATTTT; CDR3: CASSYPREPGSDTQYF
D: NA; J: TRBJ1-6; length: 15; V: TRBV15; size: many; DNA: TGTGCCACCAGCAGAGATGGTACAGCCAATTCACCCCTCCACTTT; CDR3: CATSRDGTANSPLHF
D: TRBD2; J: TRBJ2-7; length: 15; V: TRBV19; size: many; DNA: TGTGCCAGTACCCCGGGAGGGGCAAGCTACTACGAGCAGTACTTC; CDR3: CASTPGGASYYEQYF
D: NA; J: TRBJ2-7; length: 15; V: TRBV28; size: many; DNA: TGTGCCAGCAGTGCTCCGACAGGAATTCGCAACGAGCAGTACTTC; CDR3: CASSAPTGIRNEQYF
D: NA; J: TRBJ1-1; length: 13; V: TRBV5-1; size: many; DNA: TGCGCCAGCAGCTTTGGGGTGGACACTGAAGCTTTCTTT; CDR3: CASSFGVDTEAFF
D: NA; J: TRBJ2-3; length: 15; V: TRBV15; size: many; DNA: TGTGCCACCAGCGGAGACAGAACTAGCACAGATACGCAGTATTTT; CDR3: CATSGDRTSTDTQYF
D: NA; J: TRBJ2-7; length: 15; V: TRBV29-1; size: many; DNA: TGCAGCGTTGAAGAATCGTTCTCGGCCTCCTACGAGCAGTACTTC; CDR3: CSVEESFSASYEQYF
D: NA; J: TRBJ2-3; length: 11; V: TRBV12-3/TRBV12-4; size: many; DNA: TGTGCCAGCAGTTTAGTGGGCCCGCAGTATTTT; CDR3: CASSLVGPQYF
D: NA; J: TRBJ2-1; length: 15; V: TRBV5-1; size: many; DNA: TGCGCCAGCAGCCTGGGGGTGACTGGAGGGCCTGAGCAGTTCTTC; CDR3: CASSLGVTGGPEQFF
D: NA; J: TRBJ1-6; length: 16; V: TRBV5-6; size: many; DNA: TGTGCCAGCAGCTTGATGGCGGGCTCCTATAATTCACCCCTCCACTTT; CDR3: CASSLMAGSYNSPLHF